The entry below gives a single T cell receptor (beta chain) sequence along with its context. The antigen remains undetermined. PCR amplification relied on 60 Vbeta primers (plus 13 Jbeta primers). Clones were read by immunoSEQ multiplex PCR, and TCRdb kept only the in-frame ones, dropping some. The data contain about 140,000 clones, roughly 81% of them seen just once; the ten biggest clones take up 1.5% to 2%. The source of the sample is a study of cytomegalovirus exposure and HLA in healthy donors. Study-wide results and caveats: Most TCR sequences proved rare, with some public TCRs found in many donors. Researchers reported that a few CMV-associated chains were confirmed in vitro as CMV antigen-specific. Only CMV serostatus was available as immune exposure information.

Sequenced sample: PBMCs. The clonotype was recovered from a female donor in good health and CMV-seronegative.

CDR3 in amino acids: CASSRTGVFYEQYF. The CDR3 bases are TGTGCCAGCAGTCGGACAGGGGTGTTCTACGAGCAGTACTTC. The chain couples TRBV28 to TRBJ2-7, with 9 bases identical to TRBD1. This CDR3 has 14 residues. Trimming took 5 bases from V and 3 from J; bases not matched to a gene: 5. CDR1 MDHEN and CDR2 SYDVKM come from the germline V gene.